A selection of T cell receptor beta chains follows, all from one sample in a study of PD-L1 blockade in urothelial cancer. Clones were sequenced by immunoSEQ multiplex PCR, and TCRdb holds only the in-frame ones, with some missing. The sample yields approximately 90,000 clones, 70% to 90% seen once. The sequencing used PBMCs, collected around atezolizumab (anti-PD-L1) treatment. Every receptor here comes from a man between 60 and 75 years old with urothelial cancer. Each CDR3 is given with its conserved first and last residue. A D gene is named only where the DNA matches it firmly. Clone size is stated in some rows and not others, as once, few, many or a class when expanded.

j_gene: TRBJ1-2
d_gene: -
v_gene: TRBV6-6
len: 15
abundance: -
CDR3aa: CASSYAQAFNYGYTF
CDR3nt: TGTGCCAGCAGTTACGCGCAGGCATTTAACTATGGCTACACCTTC

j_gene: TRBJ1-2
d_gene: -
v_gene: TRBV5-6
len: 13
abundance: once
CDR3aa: CASSLDPRNGYTF
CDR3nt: TGTGCCAGCAGCCTGGATCCGCGGAACGGCTACACCTTC

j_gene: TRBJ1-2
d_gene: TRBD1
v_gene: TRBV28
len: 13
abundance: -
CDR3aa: CASRDPGGDGYTF
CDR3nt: TGTGCCAGCAGAGATCCAGGGGGCGATGGCTACACCTTC

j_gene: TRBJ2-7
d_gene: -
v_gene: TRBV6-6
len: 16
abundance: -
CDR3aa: CASSPRPGLKPYEQYF
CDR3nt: TGTGCCAGCAGTCCCCGCCCAGGTTTAAAACCCTACGAGCAGTACTTC

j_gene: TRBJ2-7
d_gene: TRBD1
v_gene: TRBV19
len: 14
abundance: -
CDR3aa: CASSLTGTPYEQYF
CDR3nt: TGTGCCAGTAGTCTGACAGGGACCCCCTACGAGCAGTACTTC

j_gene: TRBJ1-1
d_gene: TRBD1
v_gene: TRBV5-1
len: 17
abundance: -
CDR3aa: CASSLGDRVWVNTEAFF
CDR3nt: TGCGCCAGCAGCTTGGGGGACAGGGTTTGGGTGAACACTGAAGCTTTCTTT

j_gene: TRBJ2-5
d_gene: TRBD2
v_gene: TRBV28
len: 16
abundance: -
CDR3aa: CASSSLWSGSGETQYF
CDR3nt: TGTGCCAGCAGTTCCCTCTGGAGCGGGAGTGGTGAGACCCAGTACTTC

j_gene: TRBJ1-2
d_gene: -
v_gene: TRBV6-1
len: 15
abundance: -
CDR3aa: CASTPPGRVNYGYTF
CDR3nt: TGTGCCAGCACCCCCCCCGGCCGGGTTAACTATGGCTACACCTTC

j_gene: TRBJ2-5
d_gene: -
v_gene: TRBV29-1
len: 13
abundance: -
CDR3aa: CSVELGGSKTQYF
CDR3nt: TGCAGCGTTGAGCTTGGGGGCTCAAAGACCCAGTACTTC

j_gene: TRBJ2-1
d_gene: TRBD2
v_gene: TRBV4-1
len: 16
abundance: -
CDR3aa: CASRRPGGDSYNEQFF
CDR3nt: TGCGCCAGCAGGCGGCCGGGAGGGGATTCCTACAATGAGCAGTTCTTC

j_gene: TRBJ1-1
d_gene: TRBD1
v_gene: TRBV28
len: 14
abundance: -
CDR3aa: CASSYTGGKTEAFF
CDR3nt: TGTGCCAGCAGCTATACAGGGGGGAAGACTGAAGCTTTCTTT

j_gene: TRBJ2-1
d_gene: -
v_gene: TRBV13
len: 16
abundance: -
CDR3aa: CASSRSGRKVGNEQFF
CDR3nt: TGTGCCAGCAGCCGGAGCGGACGCAAGGTAGGCAATGAGCAGTTCTTC

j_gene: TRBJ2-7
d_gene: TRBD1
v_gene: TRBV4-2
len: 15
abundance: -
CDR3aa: CASSQEEQGDYEQYF
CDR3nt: TGTGCCAGCAGCCAGGAAGAACAGGGGGATTACGAGCAGTACTTC

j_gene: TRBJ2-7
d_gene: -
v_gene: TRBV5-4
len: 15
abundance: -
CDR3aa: CASSFSTGSSYEQYF
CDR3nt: TGTGCCAGCAGCTTCAGCACTGGGAGCTCCTACGAGCAGTACTTC

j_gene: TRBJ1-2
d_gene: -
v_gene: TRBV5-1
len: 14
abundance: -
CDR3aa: CASSPTPLKVGYTF
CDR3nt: TGCGCCAGCAGCCCCACTCCCCTAAAAGTTGGCTACACCTTC

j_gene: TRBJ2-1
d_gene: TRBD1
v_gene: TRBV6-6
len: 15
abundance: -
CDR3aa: CASSLDRVSYNEQFF
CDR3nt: TGTGCCAGCAGTTTAGACAGGGTATCCTACAATGAGCAGTTCTTC

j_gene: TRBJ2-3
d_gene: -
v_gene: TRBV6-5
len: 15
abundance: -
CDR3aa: CASSTTFAGGDTQYF
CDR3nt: TGTGCCAGCAGCACCACCTTCGCAGGGGGGGATACGCAGTATTTT

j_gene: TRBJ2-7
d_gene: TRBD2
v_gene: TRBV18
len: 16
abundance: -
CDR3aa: CASSPSVAGGTYEQYF
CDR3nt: TGTGCCAGCTCACCCTCGGTAGCGGGAGGAACTTACGAGCAGTACTTC

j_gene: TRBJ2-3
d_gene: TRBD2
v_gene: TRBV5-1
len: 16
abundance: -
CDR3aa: CASSPSSGRATDTQYF
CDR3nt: TGCGCCAGCAGCCCGAGCAGCGGGAGGGCCACAGATACGCAGTATTTT

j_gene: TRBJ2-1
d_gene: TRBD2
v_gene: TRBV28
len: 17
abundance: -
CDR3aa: CASSLSFGLAGNNEQFF
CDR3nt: TGTGCCAGCAGTCTCTCCTTCGGGCTAGCGGGAAATAATGAGCAGTTCTTC

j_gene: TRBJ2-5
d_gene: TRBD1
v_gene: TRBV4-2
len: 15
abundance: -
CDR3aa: CASSQGQGAGETQYF
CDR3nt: TGTGCCAGCAGTCAAGGACAGGGGGCTGGTGAGACCCAGTACTTC

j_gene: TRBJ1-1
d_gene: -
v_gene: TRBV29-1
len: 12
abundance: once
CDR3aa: CSVRAENTEAFF
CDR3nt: TGCAGCGTGAGGGCGGAGAACACTGAAGCTTTCTTT

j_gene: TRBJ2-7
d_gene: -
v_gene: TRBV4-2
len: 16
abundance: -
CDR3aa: CASSKRQGLFSYEQYF
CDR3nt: TGTGCCAGCAGCAAACGTCAGGGGCTCTTCTCCTACGAGCAGTACTTC

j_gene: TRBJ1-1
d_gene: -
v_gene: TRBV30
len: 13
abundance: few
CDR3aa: CAWSFNEVTEAFF
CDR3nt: TGTGCCTGGAGTTTCAATGAGGTTACTGAAGCTTTCTTT

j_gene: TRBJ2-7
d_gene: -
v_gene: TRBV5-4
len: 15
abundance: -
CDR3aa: CASSSYRFGIYEQYF
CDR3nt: TGTGCCAGCAGCTCATACAGGTTTGGGATCTACGAGCAGTACTTC

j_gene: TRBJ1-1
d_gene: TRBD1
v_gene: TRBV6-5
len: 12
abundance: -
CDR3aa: CASSATGFEAFF
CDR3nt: TGTGCCAGCAGCGCGACAGGGTTTGAAGCTTTCTTT

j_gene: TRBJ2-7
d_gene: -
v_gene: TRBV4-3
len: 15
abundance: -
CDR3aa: CASSQDRKRVYEQYF
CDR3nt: TGCGCCAGCAGCCAAGATCGTAAGAGGGTATACGAGCAGTACTTC

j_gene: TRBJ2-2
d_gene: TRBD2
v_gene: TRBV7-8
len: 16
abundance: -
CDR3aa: CASSLGLAVNTGELFF
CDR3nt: TGTGCCAGCAGCTTAGGTCTAGCGGTTAACACCGGGGAGCTGTTTTTT

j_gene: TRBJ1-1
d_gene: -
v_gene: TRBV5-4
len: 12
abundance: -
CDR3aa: CASSRGGTEAFF
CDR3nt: TGTGCCAGCAGTCGAGGTGGGACTGAAGCTTTCTTT

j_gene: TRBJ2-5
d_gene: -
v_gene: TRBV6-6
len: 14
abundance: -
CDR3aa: CASRHPQDQETQYF
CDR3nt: TGTGCCAGCAGACATCCACAGGACCAAGAGACCCAGTACTTC

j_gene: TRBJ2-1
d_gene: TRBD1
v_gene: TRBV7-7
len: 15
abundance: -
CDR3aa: CASSQRDRGLDEQFF
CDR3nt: TGTGCTAGCAGCCAAAGGGACAGGGGGTTGGATGAGCAGTTCTTC

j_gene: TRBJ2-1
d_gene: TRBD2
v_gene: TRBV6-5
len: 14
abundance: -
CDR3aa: CASSYSGAYNEQFF
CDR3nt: TGTGCCAGCAGTTATAGCGGGGCCTACAATGAGCAGTTCTTC

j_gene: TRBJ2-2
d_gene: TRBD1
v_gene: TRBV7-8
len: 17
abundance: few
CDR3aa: CASSYPGQGVYTGELFF
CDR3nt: TGTGCCAGCAGCTACCCGGGACAGGGGGTATACACCGGGGAGCTGTTTTTT

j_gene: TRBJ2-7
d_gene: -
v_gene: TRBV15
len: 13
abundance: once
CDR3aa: CATSNRQHYEQYF
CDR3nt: TGTGCCACCAGCAACCGACAGCACTACGAGCAGTACTTC

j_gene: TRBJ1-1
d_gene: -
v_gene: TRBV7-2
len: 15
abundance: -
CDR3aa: CASSIDRRAYTEAFF
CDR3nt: TGTGCCAGCAGCATAGATCGCAGGGCATACACTGAAGCTTTCTTT

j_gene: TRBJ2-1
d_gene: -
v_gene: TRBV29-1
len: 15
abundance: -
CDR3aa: CSVAGGGSSYNEQFF
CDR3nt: TGCAGCGTTGCTGGGGGGGGCAGTTCGTACAATGAGCAGTTCTTC

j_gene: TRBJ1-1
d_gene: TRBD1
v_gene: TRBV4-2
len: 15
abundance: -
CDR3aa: CASTDRAFRDTEAFF
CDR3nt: TGTGCCAGCACAGACAGGGCGTTTAGGGACACTGAAGCTTTCTTT

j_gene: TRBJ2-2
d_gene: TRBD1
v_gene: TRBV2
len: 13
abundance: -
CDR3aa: CASRQGAIGELFF
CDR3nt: TGTGCCAGCCGCCAGGGGGCGATCGGGGAGCTGTTTTTT

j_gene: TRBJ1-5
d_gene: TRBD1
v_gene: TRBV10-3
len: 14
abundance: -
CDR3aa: CATRHRGQQGPQHF
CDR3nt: TGTGCCACCCGTCATCGGGGACAGCAGGGGCCCCAGCATTTT

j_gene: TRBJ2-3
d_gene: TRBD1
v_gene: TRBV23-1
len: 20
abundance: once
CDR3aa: CASSQGTVLGVDRNTDTQYF
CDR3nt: TGCGCCAGCAGTCAGGGGACAGTTCTCGGGGTAGACCGAAACACAGATACGCAGTATTTT

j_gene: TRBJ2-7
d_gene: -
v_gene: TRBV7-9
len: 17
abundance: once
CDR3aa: CASSLVFWERLSYEQYF
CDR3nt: TGTGCCAGCAGCCTGGTTTTCTGGGAGCGTCTCTCCTACGAGCAGTACTTC

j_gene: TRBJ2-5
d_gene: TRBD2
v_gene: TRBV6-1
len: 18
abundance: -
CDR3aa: CASSVWTSGETRRETQYF
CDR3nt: TGTGCCAGCAGTGTTTGGACTAGCGGGGAAACTAGGAGGGAGACCCAGTACTTC

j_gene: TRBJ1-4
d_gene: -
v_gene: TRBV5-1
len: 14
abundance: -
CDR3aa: CASSPTVAREKLFF
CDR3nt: TGCGCCAGCAGCCCCACAGTCGCCCGGGAAAAACTGTTTTTT

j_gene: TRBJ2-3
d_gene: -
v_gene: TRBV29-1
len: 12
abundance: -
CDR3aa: CSVEPGTNTQYF
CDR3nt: TGCAGCGTTGAACCGGGGACAAATACGCAGTATTTT

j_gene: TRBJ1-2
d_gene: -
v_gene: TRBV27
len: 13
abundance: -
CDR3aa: CASSPRPTYGYTF
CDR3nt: TGTGCCAGCAGTCCACGCCCGACATATGGCTACACCTTC

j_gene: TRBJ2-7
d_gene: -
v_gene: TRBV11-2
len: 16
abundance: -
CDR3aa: CASRTIRGTSHYEQYF
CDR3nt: TGTGCCAGCAGGACGATCCGAGGGACATCCCACTACGAGCAGTACTTC

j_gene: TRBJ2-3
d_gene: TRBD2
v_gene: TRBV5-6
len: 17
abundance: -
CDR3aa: CASSLSLRGISTDTQYF
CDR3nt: TGTGCCAGCAGCTTGTCTTTGCGGGGGATAAGCACAGATACGCAGTATTTT

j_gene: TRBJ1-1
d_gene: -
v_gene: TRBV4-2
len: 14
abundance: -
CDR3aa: CASSQDPKNTEAFF
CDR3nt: TGTGCCAGCAGCCAAGATCCTAAGAACACTGAAGCTTTCTTT

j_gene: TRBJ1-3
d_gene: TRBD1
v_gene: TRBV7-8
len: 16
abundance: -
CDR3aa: CASSVTGGSSGNTIYF
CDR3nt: TGTGCCAGCAGCGTAACAGGGGGCTCCTCTGGAAACACCATATATTTT

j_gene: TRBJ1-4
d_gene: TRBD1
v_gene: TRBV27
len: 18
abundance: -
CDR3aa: CASSLQGQGVFLGEKLFF
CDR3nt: TGTGCCAGCAGCCTACAAGGACAGGGGGTGTTTTTAGGTGAAAAACTGTTTTTT

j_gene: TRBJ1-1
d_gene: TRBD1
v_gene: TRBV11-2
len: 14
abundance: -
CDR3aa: CASSRRDRGPEAFF
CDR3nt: TGTGCCAGCAGCCGCCGGGACAGGGGACCTGAAGCTTTCTTT

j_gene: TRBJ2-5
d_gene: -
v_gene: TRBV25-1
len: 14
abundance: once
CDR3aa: CASSEMKLRETQYF
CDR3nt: TGTGCCAGCAGTGAAATGAAACTGCGTGAGACCCAGTACTTC

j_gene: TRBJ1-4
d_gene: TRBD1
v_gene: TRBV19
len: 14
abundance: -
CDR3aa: CASSIGGTDEKLFF
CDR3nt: TGTGCCAGTAGTATAGGGGGGACAGATGAAAAACTGTTTTTT

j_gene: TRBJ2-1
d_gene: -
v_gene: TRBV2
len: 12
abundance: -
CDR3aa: CASSEPYNEQFF
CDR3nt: TGTGCCAGCAGTGAACCGTACAATGAGCAGTTCTTC

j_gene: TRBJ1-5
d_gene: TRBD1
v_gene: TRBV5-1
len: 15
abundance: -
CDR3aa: CASSRQGLWDQPQHF
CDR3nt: TGCGCCAGCAGCCGACAGGGGTTGTGGGATCAGCCCCAGCATTTT